These T cell receptor beta chains were read from a single sample in a study of cytomegalovirus exposure and HLA in healthy donors. Sequencing was performed with immunoSEQ multiplex PCR; in TCRdb, only in-frame clones are kept and a portion is missing. The repertoire consists of about 80,000 clones, with approximately 60% occurring once and the leading ten covering approximately 4%. The specimen sequenced was PBMCs. The receptors derive from a male donor in good health and CMV-seropositive. CDR3s leave out the opening cysteine and the closing phenylalanine or tryptophan. Each record gives: CDR3 protein, V gene.

CDR3aa: ASSIDSYGYT
v_gene: TRBV19

CDR3aa: ASSLALGRETQY
v_gene: TRBV5-1

CDR3aa: ASSPPSVVSGYT
v_gene: TRBV18

CDR3aa: ASSKRGSSGVNEQF
v_gene: TRBV7-3

CDR3aa: ASSLKWSGGTYEQY
v_gene: TRBV5-6

CDR3aa: ASSYGEGRTYEQY
v_gene: TRBV6-5

CDR3aa: ASSPLRDEQY
v_gene: TRBV18

CDR3aa: ASSQDLGGTGTQY
v_gene: TRBV14

CDR3aa: ASSLQPQDRFNQPQH
v_gene: TRBV7-8

CDR3aa: ASSPDRGLHEQY
v_gene: TRBV7-2

CDR3aa: ASSATPGQGGTEAF
v_gene: TRBV9

CDR3aa: ASSLDSGGDNEQF
v_gene: TRBV28

CDR3aa: ASSVQGGNQPQH
v_gene: TRBV5-4

CDR3aa: ASSPRQYTEAF
v_gene: TRBV7-9

CDR3aa: ASSDSFSNQPQH
v_gene: TRBV2

CDR3aa: ASSNLGTSGYNEQF
v_gene: TRBV9

CDR3aa: ASSQGGYEQY
v_gene: TRBV25-1

CDR3aa: ASSLSGGGSLTDTQY
v_gene: TRBV7-2

CDR3aa: ASSTRLAGGYNEQF
v_gene: TRBV9

CDR3aa: ASSSATWEGEENEQY
v_gene: TRBV7-9

CDR3aa: ASSTSTGGYEKLF
v_gene: TRBV19

CDR3aa: ASSPGQGGTEAF
v_gene: TRBV6-5

CDR3aa: ASSLVGGSNQPQH
v_gene: TRBV7-6

CDR3aa: ASSSKEGRLKEKLF
v_gene: TRBV7-9

CDR3aa: ASGTATYNEQF
v_gene: TRBV28

CDR3aa: ASTRGPTDTQY
v_gene: TRBV7-3

CDR3aa: ASSFRRGPYGYT
v_gene: TRBV6-6

CDR3aa: ASSPETNTGELF
v_gene: TRBV18

CDR3aa: ASSNDWVNTGELF
v_gene: TRBV5-1

CDR3aa: AWSVVPGTYSPLH
v_gene: TRBV30

CDR3aa: ASSSGQGSQPQH
v_gene: TRBV7-2

CDR3aa: ASGQAYEQY
v_gene: TRBV6-1

CDR3aa: ASSLPQGAGELF
v_gene: TRBV5-4

CDR3aa: ASSLDAGGDTQY
v_gene: TRBV5-4

CDR3aa: ASGSEVDRSYGYT
v_gene: TRBV13

CDR3aa: ASSTSGQANEKLF
v_gene: TRBV4-1

CDR3aa: ASSLDLTGQEAF
v_gene: TRBV7-8

CDR3aa: ASSPRMGTGLSYNEQF
v_gene: TRBV18

CDR3aa: ASSLGGIAPPSTDTQY
v_gene: TRBV7-6

CDR3aa: ATSRDTSGEQY
v_gene: TRBV25-1

CDR3aa: ASSPPTRLEAF
v_gene: TRBV27

CDR3aa: ASSLKREGPDTQY
v_gene: TRBV5-1

CDR3aa: ASSLGLASYEQY
v_gene: TRBV7-9

CDR3aa: SVGTGMNTGGLF
v_gene: TRBV29-1